This T cell receptor (beta chain) appears in the sequencing data of a study of CD8+ T cells in alopecia areata. The CDR3 length is 12 residues. The germline V gene encodes CDR1 SQVTM and CDR2 ANQGSEA. Trimming removed 4 bases at V and 5 bases at J, with 10 bases between. RNA, once extracted, was reverse transcribed into cDNA for use as the sequencing template. TCRdb keeps only in-frame clones here, not all; method: immunoSEQ multiplex PCR. The repertoire has about 91,000 clones, nearly 45% of them found once; the top ten carry roughly 0.83%. The TCR sequence derives from a human donor with alopecia areata. The sequenced sample was CD4+ T cells sorted from blood. V usage is TRBV29-1 and J usage is TRBJ2-3; D is perhaps TRBD1 (5 bases). CDR3 bases: TGCAGCGTTGTACAGGTTGGAGATACGCAGTATTTT. This gives the protein CSVVQVGDTQYF.